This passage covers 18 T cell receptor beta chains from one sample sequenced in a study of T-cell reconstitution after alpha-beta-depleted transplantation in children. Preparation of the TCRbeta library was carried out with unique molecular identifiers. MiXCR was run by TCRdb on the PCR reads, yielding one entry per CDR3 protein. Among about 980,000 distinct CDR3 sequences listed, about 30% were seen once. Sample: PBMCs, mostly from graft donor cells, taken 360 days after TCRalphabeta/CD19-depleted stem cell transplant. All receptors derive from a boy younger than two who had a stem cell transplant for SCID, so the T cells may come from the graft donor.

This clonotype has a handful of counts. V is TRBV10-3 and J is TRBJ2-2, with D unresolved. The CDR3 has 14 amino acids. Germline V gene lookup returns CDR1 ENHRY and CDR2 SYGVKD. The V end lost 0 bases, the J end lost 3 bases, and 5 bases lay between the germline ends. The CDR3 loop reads CAISESAYTGELFF. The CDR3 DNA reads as TGTGCCATCAGTGAGTCCGCCTACACCGGGGAGCTGTTTTTT.

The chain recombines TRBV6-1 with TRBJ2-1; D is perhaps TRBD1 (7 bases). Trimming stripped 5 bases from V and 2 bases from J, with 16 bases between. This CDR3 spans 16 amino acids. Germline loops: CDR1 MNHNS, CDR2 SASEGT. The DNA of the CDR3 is TGTGCCAGCAGTCCAGGGGGGACGAATCCCTACAATGAGCAGTTCTTC. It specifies CASSPGGTNPYNEQFF.

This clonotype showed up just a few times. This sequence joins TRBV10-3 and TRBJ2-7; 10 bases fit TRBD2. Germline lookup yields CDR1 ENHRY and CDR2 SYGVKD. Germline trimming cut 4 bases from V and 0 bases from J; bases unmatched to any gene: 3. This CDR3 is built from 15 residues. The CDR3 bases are TGTGCCATCAGTGTACTAGCGGGACCCTCCTACGAGCAGTACTTC. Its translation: CAISVLAGPSYEQYF.

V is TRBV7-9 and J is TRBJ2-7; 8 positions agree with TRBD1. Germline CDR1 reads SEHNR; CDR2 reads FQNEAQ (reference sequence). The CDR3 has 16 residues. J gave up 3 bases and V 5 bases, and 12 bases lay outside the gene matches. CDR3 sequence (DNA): TGTGCCAGCAGCCCCAAAGGGACAGGAGCGCACTACGAGCAGTACTTC. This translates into CASSPKGTGAHYEQYF. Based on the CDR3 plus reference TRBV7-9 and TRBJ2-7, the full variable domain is DTGVSQNPRHKITKRGQNVTFRCDPISEHNRLYWYRQTLGQGPEFLTYFQNEAQLEKSRLLSDRFSAERPKGSFSTLEIQRTEQGDSAMYLCASSPKGTGAHYEQYFGPGTRLTVT.

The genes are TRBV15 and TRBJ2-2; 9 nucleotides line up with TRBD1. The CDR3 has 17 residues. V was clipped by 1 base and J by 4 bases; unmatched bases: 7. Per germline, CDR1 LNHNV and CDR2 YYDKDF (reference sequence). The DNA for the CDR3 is TGTGCCACCAGCAGAGCTCCGGGACAGGGAGGCACCGGGGAGCTGTTTTTT. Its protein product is CATSRAPGQGGTGELFF.

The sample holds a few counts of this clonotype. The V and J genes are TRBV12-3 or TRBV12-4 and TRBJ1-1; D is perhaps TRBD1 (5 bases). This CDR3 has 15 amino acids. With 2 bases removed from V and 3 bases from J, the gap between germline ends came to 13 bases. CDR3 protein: CASSLIVRADTEAFF. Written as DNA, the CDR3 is TGTGCCAGCAGTTTAATAGTCAGGGCGGACACTGAAGCTTTCTTT.

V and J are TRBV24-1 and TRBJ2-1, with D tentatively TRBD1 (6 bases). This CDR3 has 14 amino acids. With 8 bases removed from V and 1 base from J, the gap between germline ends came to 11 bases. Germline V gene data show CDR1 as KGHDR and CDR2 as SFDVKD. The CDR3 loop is CATKGGSSYNEQFF. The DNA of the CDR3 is TGTGCCACCAAAGGGGGATCGTCCTACAATGAGCAGTTCTTC.

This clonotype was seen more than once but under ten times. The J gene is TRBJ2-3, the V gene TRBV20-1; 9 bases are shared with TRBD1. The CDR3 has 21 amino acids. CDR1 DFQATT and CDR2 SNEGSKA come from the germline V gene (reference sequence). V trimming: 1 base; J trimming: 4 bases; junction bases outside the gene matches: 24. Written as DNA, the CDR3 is TGCAGTGCTAGAGCCCCGTGGCGGGGACAGGGATATCTATTGGAGGCAGATACGCAGTATTTT. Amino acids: CSARAPWRGQGYLLEADTQYF.

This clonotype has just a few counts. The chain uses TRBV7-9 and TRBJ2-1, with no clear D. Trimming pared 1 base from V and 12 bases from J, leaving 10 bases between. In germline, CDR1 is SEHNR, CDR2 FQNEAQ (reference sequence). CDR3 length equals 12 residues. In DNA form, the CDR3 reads TGTGCCAGCAGCTTAGTGGGGTTAGGGCAGTTCTTC. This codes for CASSLVGLGQFF.

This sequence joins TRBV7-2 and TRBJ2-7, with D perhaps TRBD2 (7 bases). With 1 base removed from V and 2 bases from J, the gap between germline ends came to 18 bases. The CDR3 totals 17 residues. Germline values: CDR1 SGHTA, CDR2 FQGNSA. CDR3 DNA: TGTGCCAGCAGCTTAGTAGGGGGGGCGGGGGTGACCTACGAGCAGTACTTC. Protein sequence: CASSLVGGAGVTYEQYF.

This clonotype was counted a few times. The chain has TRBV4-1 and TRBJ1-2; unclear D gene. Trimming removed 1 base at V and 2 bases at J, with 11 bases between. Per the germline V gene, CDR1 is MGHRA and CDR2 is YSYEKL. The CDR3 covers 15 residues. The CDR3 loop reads CASSQGHGPNYGYTF. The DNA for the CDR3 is TGCGCCAGCAGCCAAGGCCACGGACCGAACTATGGCTACACCTTC.

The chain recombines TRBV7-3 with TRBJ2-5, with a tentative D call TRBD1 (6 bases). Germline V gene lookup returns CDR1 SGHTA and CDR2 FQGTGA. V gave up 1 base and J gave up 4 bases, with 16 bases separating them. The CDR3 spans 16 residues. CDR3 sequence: CASSLRSGAVGETQYF. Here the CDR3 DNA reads TGTGCCAGCAGCTTAAGGTCAGGGGCCGTGGGAGAGACCCAGTACTTC.

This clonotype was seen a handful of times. As DNA, the CDR3 is TGTGCCACCGGGGGGGCCTTCGGGGAGACCCAGTACTTC. Translation gives CATGGAFGETQYF. The chain recombines TRBV28 with TRBJ2-5; 8 bases map to TRBD2. This CDR3 contains 13 residues. V was pared by 10 bases and J by 5 bases, with 9 bases of the junction left unmatched. CDR1 MDHEN and CDR2 SYDVKM come from the germline V gene.

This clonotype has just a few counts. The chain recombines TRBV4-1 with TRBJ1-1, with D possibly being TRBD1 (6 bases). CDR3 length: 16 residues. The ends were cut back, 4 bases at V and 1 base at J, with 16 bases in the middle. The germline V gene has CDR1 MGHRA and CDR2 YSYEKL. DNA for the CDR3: TGCGCCAGCAGCCGAAAGGGGGAGAGGGCGAACACTGAAGCTTTCTTT. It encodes CASSRKGERANTEAFF.

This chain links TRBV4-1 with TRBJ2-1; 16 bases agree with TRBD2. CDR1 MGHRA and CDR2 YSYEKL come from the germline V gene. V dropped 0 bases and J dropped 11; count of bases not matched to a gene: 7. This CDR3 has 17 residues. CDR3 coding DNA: TGCGCCAGCAGCCAAGAGATAGGGACTAGCGGGGGGGCCCAGCAGTTCTTC. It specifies CASSQEIGTSGGAQQFF.

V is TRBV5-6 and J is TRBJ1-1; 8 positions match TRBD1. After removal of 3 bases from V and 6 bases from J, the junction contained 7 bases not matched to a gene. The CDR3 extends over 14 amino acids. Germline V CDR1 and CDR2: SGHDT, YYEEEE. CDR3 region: CASSSFGQGPEAFF. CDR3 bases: TGTGCCAGCAGCTCATTCGGACAGGGCCCTGAAGCTTTCTTT.

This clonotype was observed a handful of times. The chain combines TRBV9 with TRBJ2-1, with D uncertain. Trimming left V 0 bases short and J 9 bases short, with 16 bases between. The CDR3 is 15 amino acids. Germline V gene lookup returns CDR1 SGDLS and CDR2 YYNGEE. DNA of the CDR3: TGTGCCAGCAGCGTAGACGATCGCCACCAGATTGAGCAGTTCTTC. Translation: CASSVDDRHQIEQFF. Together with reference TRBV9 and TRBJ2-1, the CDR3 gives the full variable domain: DSGVTQTPKHLITATGQRVTLRCSPRSGDLSVYWYQQSLDQGLQFLIQYYNGEERAKGNILERFSAQQFPDLHSELNLSSLELGDSALYFCASSVDDRHQIEQFFGPGTRLTVL.

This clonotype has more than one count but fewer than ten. The DNA of the CDR3 is TGTGCCAGCAGCTTGACCGGACAGACAAAAGAGACCCAGTACTTC. Translated: CASSLTGQTKETQYF. The V call is TRBV7-9, the J call TRBJ2-5; D is possibly TRBD1 (6 bases). CDR1 and CDR2 (germline): SEHNR, FQNEAQ (reference sequence). Trimming cost V 3 bases and J 3 bases, with 14 bases left between them. CDR3 length equals 15 residues.